This is a list of T cell receptor beta chains from one sample in a study of radiotherapy plus CTLA-4 blockade in lung cancer. Produced via immunoSEQ multiplex PCR; TCRdb's table is partial and in-frame only. Of some 66,000 clones listed, approximately 83% are singletons. The sample consisted of peripheral blood, taken from a patient treated with radiotherapy plus ipilimumab. The receptor set was obtained from a human donor with non-small cell lung cancer who had a partial response to radiotherapy plus ipilimumab. Both conserved end residues are part of each CDR3. Fields, in order: J gene, V gene, D gene, clone size, CDR3 protein, CDR3 DNA. D genes are given only for firm matches. Clone size appears in some rows only: once, few, many, or a class for an expanded clone.

j_call: TRBJ2-1
v_call: TRBV28
d_call: TRBD2
clone_size: -
cdr3_aa: CASSLTSGSDEQFF
cdr3_nt: TGTGCCAGCAGTTTGACTAGCGGGAGCGATGAGCAGTTCTTC

j_call: TRBJ1-1
v_call: TRBV7-3
d_call: TRBD1
clone_size: -
cdr3_aa: CASSLTGQPNTEAFF
cdr3_nt: TGTGCCAGCAGCTTAACGGGACAGCCGAACACTGAAGCTTTCTTT

j_call: TRBJ2-1
v_call: TRBV27
d_call: TRBD1
clone_size: -
cdr3_aa: CASSLRGRQEEQFF
cdr3_nt: TGTGCCAGCAGTTTAAGGGGGCGCCAGGAGGAGCAGTTCTTC

j_call: TRBJ2-7
v_call: TRBV9
d_call: TRBD2
clone_size: -
cdr3_aa: CASSATTSGAYEQYF
cdr3_nt: TGTGCCAGCAGCGCAACGACTAGCGGCGCCTACGAGCAGTACTTC

j_call: TRBJ2-1
v_call: TRBV5-1
d_call: TRBD2
clone_size: -
cdr3_aa: CASSRPGLAGGGYNEQFF
cdr3_nt: TGCGCCAGCAGCCGTCCGGGACTAGCGGGAGGAGGGTACAATGAGCAGTTCTTC

j_call: TRBJ2-7
v_call: TRBV15
d_call: TRBD1
clone_size: -
cdr3_aa: CATSRSLGQGENEQYF
cdr3_nt: TGTGCCACCAGCAGATCCCTGGGACAGGGTGAAAACGAGCAGTACTTC

j_call: TRBJ2-1
v_call: TRBV25-1
d_call: -
clone_size: -
cdr3_aa: CASSTADTYNEQFF
cdr3_nt: TGTGCCAGCTCTACAGCGGATACGTACAATGAGCAGTTCTTC

j_call: TRBJ1-5
v_call: TRBV7-2
d_call: -
clone_size: -
cdr3_aa: CASRGSGNQPQHF
cdr3_nt: TGTGCCAGCAGAGGGAGCGGCAATCAGCCCCAGCATTTT

j_call: TRBJ2-7
v_call: TRBV27
d_call: -
clone_size: -
cdr3_aa: CASRGQFSYEQYF
cdr3_nt: TGTGCCAGCCGCGGACAGTTTTCCTACGAGCAGTACTTC

j_call: TRBJ1-1
v_call: TRBV5-1
d_call: -
clone_size: -
cdr3_aa: CASSPDETGWGTEAFF
cdr3_nt: TGCGCCAGCAGCCCTGACGAGACAGGATGGGGCACTGAAGCTTTCTTT

j_call: TRBJ1-2
v_call: TRBV5-1
d_call: -
clone_size: once
cdr3_aa: CASSLSQGLSYGYTF
cdr3_nt: TGCGCCAGCAGCTTAAGTCAGGGGCTTAGCTATGGCTACACCTTC

j_call: TRBJ2-7
v_call: TRBV6-5
d_call: -
clone_size: -
cdr3_aa: CASSNSYEQYF
cdr3_nt: TGTGCCAGCAGTAACAGCTACGAGCAGTACTTC

j_call: TRBJ1-1
v_call: TRBV18
d_call: -
clone_size: -
cdr3_aa: CASSPSDRNLGTEAFF
cdr3_nt: TGTGCCAGCTCACCATCGGACAGAAACCTTGGGACTGAAGCTTTCTTT

j_call: TRBJ2-7
v_call: TRBV18
d_call: TRBD1
clone_size: -
cdr3_aa: CASSLLDRGRREQYF
cdr3_nt: TGTGCCAGCTCACTTCTGGACAGGGGGAGGAGGGAGCAGTACTTC

j_call: TRBJ2-7
v_call: TRBV10-3
d_call: TRBD2
clone_size: -
cdr3_aa: CAISELASGSKHEQYF
cdr3_nt: TGTGCCATCAGTGAGTTGGCTAGCGGGAGTAAACACGAGCAGTACTTC

j_call: TRBJ2-7
v_call: TRBV5-1
d_call: -
clone_size: -
cdr3_aa: CASSSRTEAYEQYF
cdr3_nt: TGCGCCAGCAGCTCCCGGACAGAAGCCTACGAGCAGTACTTC

j_call: TRBJ2-5
v_call: TRBV5-1
d_call: -
clone_size: -
cdr3_aa: CASSSNSGQETQYF
cdr3_nt: TGCGCCAGCAGCTCGAACAGCGGCCAAGAGACCCAGTACTTC

j_call: TRBJ2-3
v_call: TRBV15
d_call: -
clone_size: -
cdr3_aa: CATTRSTQGTDTQYF
cdr3_nt: TGTGCCACCACCAGGTCGACTCAGGGAACAGATACGCAGTATTTT

j_call: TRBJ1-1
v_call: TRBV5-6
d_call: -
clone_size: -
cdr3_aa: CASSTDYGNTEAFF
cdr3_nt: TGTGCCAGCAGCACAGACTACGGGAACACTGAAGCTTTCTTT

j_call: TRBJ2-5
v_call: TRBV29-1
d_call: TRBD2
clone_size: -
cdr3_aa: CSAGLAEETQYF
cdr3_nt: TGCAGCGCGGGACTAGCGGAAGAGACCCAGTACTTC

j_call: TRBJ2-3
v_call: TRBV27
d_call: -
clone_size: -
cdr3_aa: CASTSLALSTDTQYF
cdr3_nt: TGTGCCAGCACCTCACTAGCCCTTAGCACAGATACGCAGTATTTT

j_call: TRBJ1-5
v_call: TRBV19
d_call: -
clone_size: -
cdr3_aa: CASSIIPGEDQPQHF
cdr3_nt: TGTGCCAGTAGTATAATCCCCGGGGAGGATCAGCCCCAGCATTTT

j_call: TRBJ2-1
v_call: TRBV18
d_call: -
clone_size: -
cdr3_aa: CASSPTGIDYEQFF
cdr3_nt: TGTGCCAGCTCCCCAACCGGAATTGACTATGAGCAGTTCTTC

j_call: TRBJ2-7
v_call: TRBV7-9
d_call: -
clone_size: -
cdr3_aa: CASSLHGVINEQYF
cdr3_nt: TGTGCCAGCAGCCTTCACGGGGTTATCAACGAGCAGTACTTC

j_call: TRBJ2-1
v_call: TRBV7-2
d_call: TRBD2
clone_size: once
cdr3_aa: CASSPGGRSYNEQFF
cdr3_nt: TGTGCCAGCAGCCCGGGGGGTCGATCCTACAATGAGCAGTTCTTC

j_call: TRBJ2-5
v_call: TRBV6-1
d_call: -
clone_size: -
cdr3_aa: CASSLGRRGLEEQYF
cdr3_nt: TGTGCCAGCAGTTTGGGGAGGAGGGGTCTGGAAGAGCAGTACTTC

j_call: TRBJ2-2
v_call: TRBV5-1
d_call: -
clone_size: -
cdr3_aa: CASSPGLATGELFF
cdr3_nt: TGCGCCAGCAGCCCGGGACTGGCCACCGGGGAGCTGTTTTTT

j_call: TRBJ2-5
v_call: TRBV4-1
d_call: TRBD1
clone_size: -
cdr3_aa: CASARQGMFQETQYF
cdr3_nt: TGCGCCAGCGCCAGACAGGGGATGTTCCAAGAGACCCAGTACTTC

j_call: TRBJ1-2
v_call: TRBV7-8
d_call: TRBD1
clone_size: -
cdr3_aa: CASSRYSRTGQRDYGYTF
cdr3_nt: TGTGCCAGCAGCCGCTATAGTCGGACAGGGCAGAGGGACTATGGCTACACCTTC

j_call: TRBJ2-3
v_call: TRBV9
d_call: -
clone_size: -
cdr3_aa: CASSLKGVRPITDTQYF
cdr3_nt: TGTGCCAGCAGCCTGAAAGGGGTTCGGCCGATCACAGATACGCAGTATTTT

j_call: TRBJ1-5
v_call: TRBV21-1
d_call: -
clone_size: -
cdr3_aa: CASSYGLGRAQHF
cdr3_nt: TGTGCCAGCAGCTATGGACTAGGACGGGCCCAGCATTTT

j_call: TRBJ1-2
v_call: TRBV6-1
d_call: -
clone_size: few
cdr3_aa: CASRPPDSYGYTF
cdr3_nt: TGTGCCAGCAGACCCCCGGACAGCTATGGCTACACCTTC

j_call: TRBJ2-1
v_call: TRBV28
d_call: TRBD2
clone_size: -
cdr3_aa: CASSGTSGRAGNEQFF
cdr3_nt: TGTGCCAGCAGTGGGACTAGCGGGAGGGCGGGTAATGAGCAGTTCTTC

j_call: TRBJ2-1
v_call: TRBV18
d_call: -
clone_size: few
cdr3_aa: CASSPSGNEQFF
cdr3_nt: TGTGCCAGCTCACCATCAGGAAATGAGCAGTTCTTC

j_call: TRBJ1-1
v_call: TRBV19
d_call: TRBD1
clone_size: -
cdr3_aa: CASLPDGQANTEAFF
cdr3_nt: TGTGCCAGTTTGCCCGACGGACAGGCGAACACTGAAGCTTTCTTT

j_call: TRBJ2-1
v_call: TRBV5-1
d_call: TRBD2
clone_size: -
cdr3_aa: CASSRSGAGSSYNEQFF
cdr3_nt: TGCGCCAGCAGCCGGTCGGGAGCGGGAAGCTCCTACAATGAGCAGTTCTTC

j_call: TRBJ2-7
v_call: TRBV4-1
d_call: TRBD2
clone_size: -
cdr3_aa: CASSQLRETTYEQYF
cdr3_nt: TGCGCCAGCAGCCAATTGCGGGAGACCACCTACGAGCAGTACTTC